A single T cell receptor (beta chain) is shown here with its context. The antigen it recognizes is unknown. Within one base of it there is no much larger clone, and no base qualities were kept. The data stem from a study of T-cell memory formation after mild COVID-19 (dated by TCRdb to the early 2020s). Background for the entire study: TCR sequence clusters from the two donors were found to be largely donor specific. In a couple of donors, T-cell clones that expanded and contracted after mild COVID-19 were followed by sequencing TCRalpha and TCRbeta repertoires longitudinally. Two young, previously healthy adult volunteers made up the cohort, one male and one female. The paper as a whole reports these results and caveats: From day 15 to 85, contracting clones showed balanced CD4/CD8 phenotypes, whereas a second wave of clones that expanded from day 15 to 37 leaned towards CD4+. The second-wave clones that peaked on day 37 were not confirmed to be SARS-CoV-2 specific. Some responding clones were detected in pre-infection memory, which suggested that pre-existing cross-reactive memory T cells had joined the SARS-CoV-2 response. Contracting CD4+ clones turned up mainly in the CM and EM memory subsets, whereas EMRA was where CD8+ clones were enriched. The study covered only a couple of mild cases, and larger cohorts including severe cases with pre-infection samples were considered necessary.

Ficoll-Paque density gradient centrifugation was the method used to isolate PBMCs. CDR1 and CDR2, looked up from the germline V gene (reference sequence), are DFQATT and SNEGSKA. Measured from the cysteine to the phenylalanine, the CDR3 is 14 residues long. Of the read, only the CDR3 DNA is kept; its 42 bases are in frame from base 1. Relative to germline, V is missing 4 bases and J is missing 4 bases, with 9 bases of the junction outside any gene match. Reads for this sample came from an Illumina NovaSeq 6000. cDNA libraries for TCRalpha and TCRbeta were prepared by 5'RACE using constant-segment primers, with sample barcodes and unique molecular identifiers added. Trizol reagent was used to extract RNA from every sample. Library amplification was performed in two PCR steps, and a second sample barcode and Illumina TruSeq adapters were introduced in the second step. The libraries were sequenced on an Illumina NovaSeq using 2 x 150 bp paired-end reads. The authors' analysis ran thus. Demultiplexing of reads and collapsing into UMI-guided consensus sequences were performed with migec v1.2.7. Using mixcr v2.1.11, UMI consensuses were aligned to TRA and TRB V and J templates and then assembled into clonotypes. Expanded or contracted clonotypes were those called significant by both edgeR and NoisET, with noise models trained on biological replicates. For edgeR calls, the thresholds were a false discovery rate-adjusted p below 0.01 and a log2 fold-change of 1. PCA with hierarchical clustering of max-normalized trajectories of the 1000 most abundant clonotypes was used as exploratory dynamics analysis. The CD4 or CD8 phenotype of responding clones was assigned using the separately sequenced CD4+ and CD8+ repertoires. TCRdb reanalyzed the raw reads on its own, using fastp at Q25 for trimming and MiXCR for clone calling, and kept in-frame beta chains. Identical CDR3 protein sequences are pooled into one entry, listed with their most common genes and DNA. The authors' filters were not applied to this entry. The sample records almost 250,000 distinct CDR3 sequences, about 16% of which are singletons. Clones ranked in the top ten supply less than 2.5% of the sample.

Sequenced sample: PBMCs or a T cell subset sorted from them (not recorded which). The origin of this receptor is an adult woman who had mild COVID-19 (a few samples of this study predate the infection). The sample titles of this study are shuffled in the database, so cell type and time point are left out; the donor was told from shared clones. Here the chain combines TRBV20-1 and TRBJ2-5, and 7 junction bases match TRBD2. The CDR3 region reads CSAKSGGSGETQYF. The nucleotides read TGCAGTGCTAAGTCAGGCGGGAGTGGAGAGACCCAGTACTTC.